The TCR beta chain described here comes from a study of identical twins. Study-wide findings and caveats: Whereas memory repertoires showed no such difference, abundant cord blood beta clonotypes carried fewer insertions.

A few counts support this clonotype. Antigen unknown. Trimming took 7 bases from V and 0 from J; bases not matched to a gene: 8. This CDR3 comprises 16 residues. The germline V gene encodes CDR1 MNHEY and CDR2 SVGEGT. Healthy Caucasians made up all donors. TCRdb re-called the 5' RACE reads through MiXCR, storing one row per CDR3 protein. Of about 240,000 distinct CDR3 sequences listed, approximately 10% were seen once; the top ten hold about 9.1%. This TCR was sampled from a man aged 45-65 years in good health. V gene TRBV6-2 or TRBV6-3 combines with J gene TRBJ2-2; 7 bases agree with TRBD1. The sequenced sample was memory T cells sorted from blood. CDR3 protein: CASTLSGTANTGELFF. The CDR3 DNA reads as TGTGCCAGCACCTTGTCCGGGACAGCGAACACCGGGGAGCTGTTTTTT.